This T cell receptor beta chain originates from a study of blood T cell repertoires in COVID-19. Across the study: The United States, Italy and Spain were the sources of the acute and convalescent COVID-19 samples.

TCRdb's table, derived via immunoSEQ multiplex PCR, lists solely in-frame clones and lacks some. The data hold roughly 250,000 clones, with around 89% observed a single time. CDR3 length: 19 amino acids. V shed 2 bases, J shed 0 bases, and the junction held 9 bases outside the gene matches. CDR1 is MNHNS and CDR2 is SASEGT in the germline V gene. This sequence was found in a man in his forties who had recovered from COVID-19. The gene calls are TRBV6-1 and TRBJ2-5; 13 nucleotides align to TRBD2. The material sequenced was PBMCs or T cells enriched from blood (not recorded which). Here the CDR3 reads CASSEFSQLAGGYQETQYF. CDR3 DNA: TGTGCCAGCAGTGAATTTTCCCAACTAGCGGGGGGGTACCAAGAGACCCAGTACTTC.